What follows are 20 T cell receptor beta chains derived from one specimen sequenced in a study of response to subunit inactivated influenza vaccine. TCRdb called the RT-PCR reads again in MiXCR, with one record for every CDR3 protein. Of about 190,000 distinct CDR3 sequences in the sample, 13% to 15% are singletons; the top ten hold roughly 24%. This specimen was CD8+ T cells sorted from PBMCs, taken 5 days after vaccination. These receptors were obtained from a man aged 45 to 65 who received an inactivated influenza vaccine.

This clonotype was observed many times. This chain connects TRBV5-1 to TRBJ2-3; 7 nucleotides agree with TRBD2. Trimming removed 1 base from V and 3 bases from J; junction bases left unmatched: 11. This CDR3 has 17 amino acids. Germline V gives CDR1 SGHRS, CDR2 YFSETQ. The CDR3 protein is CASSLTSGREVTDTQYF. The CDR3 bases are TGCGCCAGCAGCTTGACCTCGGGACGGGAGGTAACAGATACGCAGTATTTT. Drawing the rest from reference TRBV5-1 and TRBJ2-3, the complete variable domain is KAGVTQTPRYLIKTRGQQVTLSCSPISGHRSVSWYQQTPGQGLQFLFEYFSETQRNKGNFPGRFSGRQFSNSRSEMNVSTLELGDSALYLCASSLTSGREVTDTQYFGPGTRLTVL.

V usage is TRBV5-1 and J usage is TRBJ1-1, with a tentative D call TRBD1 (5 bases). Trimming pared 0 bases from V and 4 bases from J, leaving 13 bases between. The germline gives CDR1 SGHRS, CDR2 YFSETQ. This CDR3 contains 15 residues. The CDR3 DNA reads as TGCGCCAGCAGCTTGGAAAGGGGAGGCGGCACTGAAGCTTTCTTT. Its translation: CASSLERGGGTEAFF. Based on the CDR3 plus reference TRBV5-1 and TRBJ1-1, the full variable domain is KAGVTQTPRYLIKTRGQQVTLSCSPISGHRSVSWYQQTPGQGLQFLFEYFSETQRNKGNFPGRFSGRQFSNSRSEMNVSTLELGDSALYLCASSLERGGGTEAFFGQGTRLTVV.

The rearrangement links TRBV29-1 to TRBJ2-5, with 8 bases aligning to TRBD2. This CDR3 region has 15 residues. V lost 1 base, J lost 2 bases, and 6 bases stayed unmatched. The V gene's germline CDR1 is SQVTM and CDR2 ANQGSEA. The CDR3 here is CSVEGLAGLQETQYF. CDR3 bases: TGCAGCGTTGAAGGGCTAGCGGGCTTGCAAGAGACCCAGTACTTC.

Ten or more counts support this clonotype. The chain links TRBV6-5 to TRBJ2-7; D may be TRBD1 (5 bases). The CDR3 runs to 14 residues. Germline lookup yields CDR1 MNHEY and CDR2 SVGAGI. V was trimmed by 0 bases and J by 3 bases, leaving 9 bases between them. CDR3 sequence reads: CASSYSDSDYEQYF. CDR3 bases: TGTGCCAGCAGTTACTCAGACAGCGACTACGAGCAGTACTTC.

This clonotype has at least ten counts. This chain uses TRBV7-2 with TRBJ1-1; D remains unclear. The CDR3 has 17 amino acids. The germline V gene encodes CDR1 SGHTA and CDR2 FQGNSA. Trimming removed 6 bases from V and 2 bases from J, with 22 bases in between. The CDR3 loop is CASSSGSRVFVNTEAFF. The CDR3 bases are TGTGCCAGCAGTTCAGGCTCAAGGGTATTTGTTAACACTGAAGCTTTCTTT.

This clonotype was detected a few times. This chain joins TRBV9 and TRBJ2-1; D is unclear. V was clipped by 2 bases and J by 8 bases, with 8 bases between them. Germline V lookup: CDR1 SGDLS, CDR2 YYNGEE. The CDR3 spans 12 residues. CDR3 bases: TGTGCCAGCAGCGTCGACGTCGATGAGCAGTTCTTC. Residues: CASSVDVDEQFF.

The chain couples TRBV7-9 to TRBJ2-1; no reliable D call. The V end lost 5 bases, the J end lost 9 bases, and 14 bases lay between the germline ends. Germline V gives CDR1 SEHNR, CDR2 FQNEAQ (reference sequence). The CDR3 is 13 amino acids. CDR3 amino acids: CASSIPGVVEQFF. In nucleotides, the CDR3 is TGTGCCAGCAGCATACCAGGAGTGGTTGAGCAGTTCTTC.

This chain uses TRBV12-3 or TRBV12-4 with TRBJ2-4; D is undetermined. The CDR3 spans 15 residues. Trimming took off 0 bases at V and 2 bases at J, with 8 bases between the two ends. The CDR3 DNA reads as TGTGCCAGCAGTTTAGCGCTGGGGACCAAAAACATTCAGTACTTC. Amino acid sequence: CASSLALGTKNIQYF.

There are a few counts of this clonotype. The V gene is TRBV29-1, the J gene TRBJ2-7; unclear D gene. With 2 bases removed from V and 3 bases from J, the gap between germline ends came to 5 bases. This CDR3 region has 11 residues. The germline gives CDR1 SQVTM, CDR2 ANQGSEA. The CDR3 nucleotides are TGCAGCGTTGAATCGTACTACGAGCAGTACTTC. As protein: CSVESYYEQYF.

This clonotype was found a few times. The rearrangement uses TRBV7-6 and TRBJ2-2, with a tentative D call TRBD2 (5 bases). V shed 3 bases and J shed 4 bases, with 15 bases lying between them. In germline, CDR1 is SGHVS, CDR2 FNYEAQ. The length of the CDR3 is 16 residues. The CDR3 bases are TGTGCCAGCAGCTTCGGGGTAGCCCCGGGCACCGGGGAGCTGTTTTTT. This translates into CASSFGVAPGTGELFF.

Many counts were recorded for this clonotype. The chain has TRBV6-5 and TRBJ1-6, with D hard to call. The CDR3 runs to 14 residues. Germline CDR1 MNHEY, CDR2 SVGAGI. Trimming cost V 0 bases and J 8 bases, with 8 bases left between them. The CDR3 here is CASSYSGLDSPLHF. As DNA, the CDR3 is TGTGCCAGCAGTTACTCCGGCCTAGATTCACCCCTCCACTTT.

This clonotype was counted only a few times. V usage is TRBV12-3 or TRBV12-4 and J usage is TRBJ1-2; no clear D. The CDR3 totals 13 residues. V was shortened by 3 bases and J by 5 bases, with 10 bases between the two germline ends. The CDR3 spells CASSLGGLYGYTF. DNA for the CDR3: TGTGCCAGCAGTTTGGGAGGGTTATATGGCTACACCTTC.

This clonotype was seen a handful of times. The rearrangement links TRBV14 to TRBJ2-1; 8 bases align to TRBD2. V shed 3 bases, J shed 9 bases, and the junction held 1 base outside the gene matches. This CDR3 spans 12 amino acids. Germline CDR1 SGHDN, CDR2 FVKESK. As DNA, the CDR3 is TGTGCCAGCAGCCACGGGGGGGCTGAGCAGTTCTTC. Translating gives CASSHGGAEQFF.

This chain uses TRBV4-3 with TRBJ2-2, with D maybe TRBD1 (6 bases). CDR3 size: 17 residues. CDR1 is LGHNA, CDR2 YSLEER, per germline. The V end lost 4 bases, the J end lost 3 bases, and 18 bases lay between the germline ends. The CDR3 spells CASSRWQGMGDTGELFF. The CDR3 region has the DNA TGCGCCAGCAGCCGATGGCAGGGGATGGGGGACACCGGGGAGCTGTTTTTT.

The chain has TRBV9 and TRBJ2-2; 10 nucleotides align to TRBD2. This CDR3 contains 15 residues. Germline V CDR1 and CDR2: SGDLS, YYNGEE. Trimming at V came to 3 bases and at J to 4 bases, leaving 3 bases not matched to a gene. CDR3 region: CASSESSGSTGELFF. In nucleotides, the CDR3 is TGTGCCAGCAGCGAGTCTAGCGGGAGCACCGGGGAGCTGTTTTTT.

This clonotype was seen a few times. This rearrangement joins TRBV5-1 to TRBJ1-1; no definite D call. CDR1 and CDR2 (germline): SGHRS, YFSETQ. The CDR3 has 13 residues. V shed 4 bases and J shed 1 base, with 8 bases lying between them. CDR3 in amino acids: CASSTPGNTEAFF. The CDR3 nucleotides are TGCGCCAGCAGCACCCCGGGGAACACTGAAGCTTTCTTT.

This clonotype has a handful of counts. This rearrangement joins TRBV7-2 to TRBJ2-3; D is tentatively TRBD1 or TRBD2 (5 bases each). The germline gives CDR1 SGHTA, CDR2 FQGNSA. CDR3 length: 16 residues. Trimming took off 0 bases at V and 4 bases at J, with 14 bases between the two ends. Here the CDR3 DNA reads TGTGCCAGCAGCTTAGCGGGGCGAGGGGATTCAGATACGCAGTATTTT. Protein: CASSLAGRGDSDTQYF.

The chain employs TRBV6-1 and TRBJ1-1, with a weak D call TRBD1 (5 bases). CDR1 is MNHNS and CDR2 is SASEGT in the germline V gene. This CDR3 region has 15 residues. Trimming removed 5 bases at V and 7 bases at J, with 20 bases between. CDR3 region: CASSRGLGGGIEAFF. CDR3 nucleotides: TGTGCCAGCAGTAGGGGACTGGGGGGAGGTATTGAAGCTTTCTTT.

V is TRBV12-3 or TRBV12-4 and J is TRBJ2-2, with D perhaps TRBD1 (5 bases). Trimming took 9 bases from V and 1 from J, leaving 9 bases between them. CDR3 length equals 13 residues. CDR3 DNA: TGTGCCAGTATACAGGAGAACACCGGGGAGCTGTTTTTT. Translation: CASIQENTGELFF.

The genes are TRBV4-3 and TRBJ2-2; 8 bases fit TRBD2. The ends lost 4 bases at V and 3 bases at J; junction bases unmatched: 7. Per germline, CDR1 LGHNA and CDR2 YSLEER. CDR3 length: 16 residues. The DNA for the CDR3 is TGCGCCAGCAGCCGCGGGAGGCAGATCGACACCGGGGAGCTGTTTTTT. Protein sequence: CASSRGRQIDTGELFF.